This T cell receptor beta chain was sequenced during a study of cytomegalovirus exposure and HLA in healthy donors. The CDR3 extends over 16 amino acids. Germline CDR1 MNHEY, CDR2 SVGAGI. V gave up 0 bases and J gave up 5 bases, with 15 bases separating them. Primers: 60 Vbeta forward and 13 Jbeta reverse. Only in-frame clones appear in the TCRdb table, and some are missing; sequencing was by immunoSEQ multiplex PCR. This repertoire shows 130,000 to 150,000 clones, about four fifths found once; its top ten account for over 2%. Study findings and constraints: Information on immune exposure was restricted to one variable (CMV serostatus). The authors enumerated 150 to 200 TCR beta chains as linked to cytomegalovirus. Analyzed later, association rates of TCRs varied across HLA loci, with DRB1 most and HLA-C fewest.

Comment on this clone: Its antigen is not identified.

Though probably carrying unrecorded immune exposures, donors were nominally healthy at sampling. This TCR derives from a man between 25 and 39 years old in good health and CMV-seronegative. The sequenced sample consisted of PBMCs. The chain joins TRBV6-5 to TRBJ2-3, with D perhaps matching TRBD2 (6 bases). CDR3: CASSYSGGTYIDTQYF. As DNA, the CDR3 is TGTGCCAGCAGTTACTCGGGCGGGACTTATATAGATACGCAGTATTTT.